The entry below gives a single T cell receptor beta chain sequence along with its context. The sample is drawn from a study of blood T cell repertoires in COVID-19. Turning to the study itself: From T cells, B-cell-depleted T cells, or PBMCs came the material, which was cDNA or gDNA.

Enrolment of Seattle patients took place during active infection, and they were followed longitudinally. Generated by immunoSEQ multiplex PCR, the TCRdb table keeps only in-frame clones and is missing some. Here the sample spans fewer than 500,000 clones, roughly 89% being singletons. The sample comprised peripheral blood. The sequence came from a man aged 18 to 29 with COVID-19, enrolled during active disease.

CDR3 amino acids: CASSPTGEPNYGYTF. Here the CDR3 DNA reads TGTGCCAGCAGCCCGACAGGGGAGCCTAACTATGGCTACACCTTC. The V and J genes are TRBV6-5 and TRBJ1-2; TRBD1 aligns across 8 bases. V dropped 6 bases and J dropped 0; count of bases not matched to a gene: 6. This CDR3 comprises 15 residues. The V gene's germline CDR1 is MNHEY and CDR2 SVGAGI.